Listed here are 4 T cell receptor beta chains from one sample, sequenced in a study of Tregs in tolerant kidney transplant recipients. Clones were read by immunoSEQ multiplex PCR, and TCRdb kept only the in-frame ones, dropping some. The sample contains some 80,000 clones, nearly 98% of which appear only once. Here the sequenced sample was CD4+ T cells from blood, taken before the transplant. All receptors come from a human donor who received a combined kidney and bone marrow transplant.

The chain couples TRBV4-2 to TRBJ2-3; TRBD2 matches 14 bases. This CDR3 has 18 amino acids. Germline V CDR1 and CDR2: LGHNA, YNFKEQ. V was clipped by 3 bases and J by 3 bases; unmatched bases: 8. In DNA, the CDR3 is TGTGCCAGCAGCCAGCTCCAGACTAGCGGGGGGGGTACAGATACGCAGTATTTT. It is translated as CASSQLQTSGGGTDTQYF.

The genes are TRBV7-2 and TRBJ1-1; D may be TRBD1 (6 bases). The CDR3 loop spans 17 amino acids. The V gene lost 0 bases and the J gene lost 0 bases, with 14 bases spanning the gap. Per the germline V gene, CDR1 is SGHTA and CDR2 is FQGNSA. CDR3 amino acids: CASSLAPGRDMNTEAFF. For the CDR3, the DNA is TGTGCCAGCAGCTTAGCGCCGGGCAGGGACATGAACACTGAAGCTTTCTTT.

The CDR3 region has the DNA TGTGCCAGCAGCTTAGGAGGGGTAAAGACTGAAGCTTTCTTT. Amino acids: CASSLGGVKTEAFF. The chain recombines TRBV5-7 with TRBJ1-1; tentative D call: TRBD1 (5 bases). TRBV5-7 is classed as an ORF, of uncertain function. The CDR3 is 14 amino acids. V was trimmed by 2 bases and J by 5 bases, leaving 13 bases between them.

This clone was seen just once. The chain joins TRBV2 to TRBJ2-5, with 9 bases matching TRBD2. CDR3 size: 18 residues. Germline values: CDR1 SNHLY, CDR2 FYNNEI. V shed 2 bases, J shed 4 bases, and the junction held 14 bases outside the gene matches. CDR3 sequence (DNA): TGTGCCAGCAGTGAACCCCGGGCATCGCGGGGGGGCCGAGAGACCCAGTACTTC. Its translation is CASSEPRASRGGRETQYF.